Listed here are 18 T cell receptor beta chains from one sample, sequenced in a study of glioma-infiltrating T cells after dendritic cell vaccination (dated by TCRdb to 2016 to 2017). The library was obtained by the immunoSEQ multiplex PCR assay. This immuneACCESS table, as held by TCRdb, lists in-frame sequences with V and J called but not all clones. Of the missing ones, under half trace to an unresolved V gene in checked studies; the others have no known cause. The sample has about 67,000 clones on record, 81% of them singletons. The biggest ten clones account for under 8% of the sample. The input for sequencing was blood, taken before dendritic cell vaccination. These receptors were taken from a human donor with glioblastoma.

This clone has only a few counts. The chain joins TRBV6-5 to TRBJ1-2; D remains ambiguous. This CDR3 region has 13 residues. Trimming took 6 bases from V and 11 from J, leaving 19 bases between them. From germline, CDR1 is MNHEY and CDR2 SVGAGI. CDR3 sequence (DNA): TGTGCCAGCAGCCCCGGGGAACAAAGAGGGTACACCTTC. Its protein is CASSPGEQRGYTF.

V gene TRBV7-2 combines with J gene TRBJ1-2; 7 positions agree with TRBD1. Germline V gene sequence: CDR1 SGHTA, CDR2 FQGNSA. CDR3 length equals 16 residues. The junction had 12 bases not matched to a gene; V was cut back by 5 bases and J by 3 bases. The CDR3 here is CASSLTGDRRDYGYTF. CDR3 sequence (DNA): TGTGCCAGCAGCCTAACAGGGGATCGGAGGGACTATGGCTACACCTTC.

The chain links TRBV7-2 to TRBJ1-2; D not resolved. The V end was cut by 1 base, the J end by 8 bases, with 5 bases between. This CDR3 contains 11 residues. CDR1 is SGHTA, CDR2 FQGNSA, per germline. The CDR3 sequence: CASSLGQGYTF. CDR3 DNA: TGTGCCAGCAGCTTAGGGCAGGGCTACACCTTC.

V is TRBV6-4 and J is TRBJ1-6; 9 bases fit TRBD1. The germline CDR1 and CDR2 sequences are MRHNA and SNTAGT. The CDR3 contains 14 residues. V shed 3 bases, J shed 8 bases, and the junction held 2 bases outside the gene matches. The CDR3 here is CASSERDRDSPLHF. The CDR3 coding sequence is TGTGCCAGCAGTGAGAGGGACAGGGATTCACCCCTCCACTTT.

This clone turned up a few times. The genes are TRBV11-2 and TRBJ1-1; D gene unclear. The CDR3 length is 15 residues. Germline loops: CDR1 SGHAT, CDR2 FQNNGV. Trimming removed 0 bases at V and 0 bases at J, with 8 bases between. The chain's CDR3 is CASSLESLVNTEAFF. CDR3 nucleotides: TGTGCCAGCAGCTTAGAATCACTGGTGAACACTGAAGCTTTCTTT.

The DNA for the CDR3 is TGCAGCGTTGGGGCGGGTGAGAATGAAAAACTGTTTTTT. Residues: CSVGAGENEKLFF. J is TRBJ1-4 and V is TRBV29-1, with D uncertain. Germline CDR1 is SQVTM and CDR2 is ANQGSEA. With 4 bases removed from V and 5 bases from J, the gap between germline ends came to 11 bases. The CDR3 extends over 13 amino acids.

The chain joins TRBV7-9 to TRBJ1-1; a possible D gene is TRBD1 (5 bases). V lost 8 bases and J 1 base, leaving 8 bases between the germline ends. The CDR3 runs 12 residues. Germline V gives CDR1 SEHNR, CDR2 FQNEAQ (reference sequence). The CDR3 is CASGTGNTEAFF. The CDR3 DNA reads as TGTGCCAGCGGCACAGGGAACACTGAAGCTTTCTTT.

The chain uses TRBV5-6 and TRBJ1-4; D not certain. The CDR3 runs to 15 residues. Trimming stripped 3 bases from V and 5 bases from J, with 14 bases between. Germline CDR1 and CDR2: SGHDT and YYEEEE. CDR3 DNA sequence: TGTGCCAGCAGCTCCCCCGGGGTGGGGAATGAAAAACTGTTTTTT. Its protein product is CASSSPGVGNEKLFF.

The V gene is TRBV6-1, the J gene TRBJ2-2; 7 nucleotides align to TRBD2. V lost 5 bases, J lost 0 bases, and 3 bases stayed unmatched. The CDR3 has 15 residues. CDR1 is MNHNS, CDR2 SASEGT, per germline. The CDR3 sequence: CASSPSGANTGELFF. The CDR3 nucleotides are TGTGCCAGCAGTCCTAGCGGCGCGAACACCGGGGAGCTGTTTTTT.

This clone has a handful of counts. This chain links TRBV9 with TRBJ1-1; 7 nucleotides line up with TRBD1. Germline lookup yields CDR1 SGDLS and CDR2 YYNGEE. With 3 bases clipped from V and 3 bases from J, the junction kept 8 bases outside the gene matches. The CDR3 contains 15 residues. Written as DNA, the CDR3 is TGTGCCAGCAGCGAGGGTAGGGGGCGCGACACTGAAGCTTTCTTT. Its translation: CASSEGRGRDTEAFF.

J is TRBJ2-7 and V is TRBV4-3; D remains unclear. Deletions cut 0 bases from V and 3 bases from J, with 12 bases between. Germline V gene sequence: CDR1 LGHNA, CDR2 YSLEER. CDR3 length equals 15 residues. The CDR3 DNA follows: TGCGCCAGCAGCCAAGATGACAACGGAATCTACGAGCAGTACTTC. Its protein is CASSQDDNGIYEQYF.

The V gene is TRBV7-8, the J gene TRBJ2-3; 7 nucleotides match TRBD1. The CDR3 extends over 16 amino acids. V shed 2 bases, J shed 5 bases, and the junction held 10 bases outside the gene matches. CDR1 SGHVS and CDR2 FQNEAQ come from the germline V gene. CDR3 sequence reads: CASSLPYRGERDTQYF. CDR3 nucleotide sequence: TGTGCCAGCAGCTTACCTTACAGGGGCGAAAGAGATACGCAGTATTTT. Drawing the rest from reference TRBV7-8 and TRBJ2-3, the complete variable domain is GAGVSQSPRYKVAKRGQDVALRCDPISGHVSLFWYQQALGQGPEFLTYFQNEAQLDKSGLPSDRFFAERPEGSVSTLKIQRTQQEDSAVYLCASSLPYRGERDTQYFGPGTRLTVL.

The V and J genes are TRBV7-6 and TRBJ2-7; TRBD2 matches at 11 bases. The V gene's germline CDR1 is SGHVS and CDR2 FNYEAQ. Unmatched junction bases numbered 14, after V lost 5 bases and J lost 2 bases. The CDR3 loop spans 18 amino acids. The CDR3 reads CASSPSHPGTSGTYEQYF. The CDR3 coding sequence is TGTGCCAGCAGCCCAAGCCATCCCGGGACTAGCGGAACCTACGAGCAGTACTTC.

The chain recombines TRBV9 with TRBJ2-3; D remains ambiguous. Germline V CDR1 and CDR2: SGDLS, YYNGEE. V was pared by 0 bases and J by 0 bases, with 8 bases between. The length of the CDR3 is 15 residues. CDR3 nucleotide sequence: TGTGCCAGCAGCGTAGGAGAGACTAGCACAGATACGCAGTATTTT. Translation gives CASSVGETSTDTQYF.

This sequence joins TRBV6-6 and TRBJ2-7, with 9 positions matching TRBD2. V lost 0 bases and J lost 6; bases outside the gene matches: 6. Germline V lookup: CDR1 MNHNY, CDR2 SVGAGI (reference sequence). The CDR3 extends over 15 amino acids. CDR3 DNA: TGTGCCAGCAGTTACTCGGGGGGAGCGGGGGGCGAGCAGTACTTC. Translating it yields CASSYSGGAGGEQYF.

This sequence joins TRBV7-9 and TRBJ1-3; the D is unclear. Germline CDR1 and CDR2: SEHNR and FQNEAQ (reference sequence). V lost 2 bases to trimming and J lost 2 bases, with 13 bases between them. This CDR3 contains 16 residues. The CDR3 DNA follows: TGTGCCAGCAGCTTATCGACAATCCGAGCTGGAAACACCATATATTTT. It encodes CASSLSTIRAGNTIYF.

The table lists this clone with a count of one. The gene calls are TRBV7-8 and TRBJ1-2, with D perhaps TRBD1 (5 bases). CDR3 length: 14 amino acids. V shed 6 bases and J shed 3 bases, with 14 bases lying between them. Germline values: CDR1 SGHVS, CDR2 FQNEAQ. The CDR3 DNA sequence: TGTGCCAGCAGTAGCTCGGACATCTACTATGGCTACACCTTC. This sequence encodes CASSSSDIYYGYTF.

The chain couples TRBV7-2 to TRBJ1-1, with a weak D call TRBD1 (5 bases). V was shortened by 1 base and J by 0 bases, with 6 bases between the two germline ends. CDR1 is SGHTA, CDR2 FQGNSA, per germline. The CDR3 runs to 14 residues. The DNA of the CDR3 is TGTGCCAGCAGCTTAGGACAGATGAACACTGAAGCTTTCTTT. It translates to CASSLGQMNTEAFF.